This TCR beta chain was observed in a study of blood T cell repertoires in COVID-19. Study details: The analysed material was cDNA or gDNA that came from T cells, B-cell-depleted T cells, or PBMCs.

V was clipped by 7 bases and J by 1 base; unmatched bases: 2. CDR1 and CDR2 from the germline V gene are SGHRS and YFSETQ. The CDR3 covers 14 residues. Original handling: Estimation of nucleated cell counts relied on the amplification of reference gene primers. The repertoire was sequenced with immunoSEQ multiplex PCR; TCRdb's copy has only in-frame clones and lacks some. The V and J calls and clone size were taken over from that table, and D and trimming were inferred from the DNA. The table lists roughly 74,000 clones, 88% of them singletons. Sample: peripheral blood. This clonotype was sampled from a woman aged 80 or over with active or convalescent COVID-19. This chain uses TRBV5-1 with TRBJ2-5; 12 bases map to TRBD1. The CDR3 DNA is TGCGCCAGCGGGGGACAGGGGGCCCAAGAGACCCAGTACTTC. Its protein product is CASGGQGAQETQYF.